This passage covers 8 T cell receptor beta chains from one sample sequenced in a study of cytomegalovirus exposure and HLA in healthy donors (dated by TCRdb to about 2017). Libraries were constructed by the immunoSEQ multiplex PCR assay. As stored in TCRdb, this immuneACCESS dataset retains in-frame rearrangements with V and J assigned. A fraction of the clones does not appear; measured against another copy, unresolved V genes explain less than half of the discrepancy, and the remainder lacks a known reason. For this sample the table gives hundreds of thousands of clones, of which less than 85% were detected only once. The ten most abundant clones make up roughly 6% of the sample. The sequencing input was PBMCs. Source of these receptors: a woman younger than 30 in good health and CMV-seronegative.

The V call is TRBV13, the J call TRBJ2-7, with D perhaps TRBD2 (6 bases). Germline lookup yields CDR1 PRHDT and CDR2 FYEKMQ (reference sequence). V lost 3 bases to trimming and J lost 7 bases, with 13 bases between them. The CDR3 contains 13 residues. This chain's CDR3 is CASSFGQGGEQYF. In nucleotides, the CDR3 is TGTGCCAGCAGCTTCGGTCAGGGAGGAGAGCAGTACTTC.

This clone has just one count. This sequence joins TRBV27 and TRBJ1-4, with 8 bases identical to TRBD1. Germline CDR1 MNHEY, CDR2 SMNVEV (reference sequence). Trimming took 5 bases from V and 7 from J; bases not matched to a gene: 6. The CDR3 sequence is 14 residues long. The CDR3 DNA follows: TGTGCCAGCAGTCGAGCGGACAGGGCTGAAAAACTGTTTTTT. Translating gives CASSRADRAEKLFF.

This chain links TRBV4-2 with TRBJ1-1, with a possible D match to TRBD1 (5 bases). The V end lost 4 bases, the J end lost 4 bases, and 10 bases lay between the germline ends. The CDR3 covers 13 residues. The germline gives CDR1 LGHNA, CDR2 YNFKEQ. This CDR3 reads CASSPVRGTEAFF. The CDR3, as DNA: TGTGCCAGCAGCCCCGTAAGGGGCACTGAAGCTTTCTTT.

The chain is built from TRBV11-2 and TRBJ1-6; possible D gene TRBD1, 6 bases. Germline CDR1 is SGHAT and CDR2 is FQNNGV. V was pared by 0 bases and J by 10 bases, with 22 bases between. The CDR3 contains 18 residues. DNA for the CDR3: TGTGCCAGCAGCTTAGATGAATTGGGGGCAGGGGCAAGGTCACCCCTCCACTTT. Its protein product is CASSLDELGAGARSPLHF. Filled out from reference TRBV11-2 and TRBJ1-6, the complete variable domain reads EAGVAQSPRYKIIEKRQSVAFWCNPISGHATLYWYQQILGQGPKLLIQFQNNGVVDDSQLPKDRFSAERLKGVDSTLKIQPAKLEDSAVYLCASSLDELGAGARSPLHFGNGTRLTVT.

This chain uses TRBV11-2 with TRBJ2-3; D not resolved. V was clipped by 1 base and J by 1 base, with 3 bases between them. This CDR3 comprises 13 residues. CDR1 and CDR2 (germline): SGHAT, FQNNGV. CDR3 region: CASSLAGTDTQYF. The CDR3 DNA sequence: TGTGCCAGCAGCTTAGCGGGCACAGATACGCAGTATTTT.

This chain joins TRBV27 and TRBJ1-6; TRBD1 is a possible D gene (5 bases). The germline V gene has CDR1 MNHEY and CDR2 SMNVEV (reference sequence). Trimming took 3 bases from V and 6 from J, leaving 9 bases between them. This CDR3 has 14 amino acids. CDR3 residues: CASSFRRANSPLHF. Here the CDR3 DNA reads TGTGCCAGCAGTTTCCGCAGGGCTAATTCACCCCTCCACTTT.

The chain joins TRBV5-1 to TRBJ2-5, with no clear D. V shed 0 bases and J shed 0 bases, with 6 bases lying between them. Germline loops: CDR1 SGHRS, CDR2 YFSETQ. The CDR3 contains 14 residues. In DNA form, the CDR3 reads TGCGCCAGCAGCTTGGCGGCGAACCAAGAGACCCAGTACTTC. It translates to CASSLAANQETQYF.

In its sample, this clone was seen once. This chain connects TRBV11-2 to TRBJ1-5; 10 bases map to TRBD1. The CDR3 totals 19 residues. The V segment lost 2 bases and the J segment 0 bases; nucleotides outside the gene matches: 10. CDR1 and CDR2 from the germline V gene are SGHAT and FQNNGV. Here the CDR3 reads CASSLSSGTGDYSNQPQHF. Here the CDR3 DNA reads TGTGCCAGCAGCTTATCGTCCGGGACAGGGGATTATAGCAATCAGCCCCAGCATTTT.